This is a list of T cell receptor beta chains from one sample in a study of identical twins. TCRdb re-called the 5' RACE reads with MiXCR, one entry per CDR3 protein. Among hundreds of thousands of distinct CDR3 sequences listed, about 8% were seen once. This same sample was also part of a study on yellow fever vaccine responses in identical twins.

Sample: memory (CD45RO+) T cells sorted from blood. These receptors all come from a woman younger than 35 in good health. CDR3s include the opening cysteine and the closing phenylalanine or tryptophan. The D gene is left open where the match is weak. Where a row states a size, it is once, few, many or the class of an expanded clone; other rows omit it.

cdr3_aa	cdr3_nt	clone_size	d_call	j_call	v_call
CASSPGIQETQYF	TGTGCCAGCAGCCCCGGGATACAAGAGACCCAGTACTTC	many	.	TRBJ2-5	TRBV7-2
CASSLGLAGATSYNEQFF	TGCGCCAGCAGCTTGGGACTAGCGGGAGCCACCTCCTACAATGAGCAGTTCTTC	.	TRBD2	TRBJ2-1	TRBV5-1
CASSLNTLDQETQYF	TGTGCCAGCAGCCTAAACACACTAGACCAAGAGACCCAGTACTTC	few	.	TRBJ2-5	TRBV11-2
CSANPGGRNEQFF	TGCAGTGCGAACCCCGGGGGGCGCAATGAGCAGTTCTTC	many	.	TRBJ2-1	TRBV20-1
CASSYKSGSYNEQFF	TGTGCCAGCAGTTACAAAAGCGGGAGTTACAATGAGCAGTTCTTC	many	TRBD2	TRBJ2-1	TRBV6-5
CASSQAGLEQYF	TGCGCCAGCAGCCAAGCGGGGTTGGAGCAGTACTTC	few	.	TRBJ2-7	TRBV4-1
CSARDTSPTSSYNEQFF	TGCAGTGCTAGAGACACTAGCCCTACGAGCTCCTACAATGAGCAGTTCTTC	.	.	TRBJ2-1	TRBV20-1
CASSPTSGSRYNEQFF	TGTGCCAGCAGCCCGACTAGCGGGAGTAGGTACAATGAGCAGTTCTTC	.	TRBD2	TRBJ2-1	TRBV6-2/TRBV6-3
CSARVPRQSSTDTQYF	TGCAGTGCTAGGGTGCCCCGGCAATCTAGCACAGATACGCAGTATTTT	few	.	TRBJ2-3	TRBV20-1
CATSKEPRDRGGKAFF	TGTGCCACCAGCAAAGAACCCCGGGACAGGGGAGGAAAAGCTTTCTTT	.	TRBD1	TRBJ1-1	TRBV15
CASSEGPFGANIQYF	TGTGCCAGCAGTGAGGGACCCTTCGGGGCCAACATTCAGTACTTC	few	.	TRBJ2-4	TRBV2
CSAGLAGSTDTQYF	TGCAGTGCGGGACTAGCGGGGAGCACAGATACGCAGTATTTT	many	TRBD2	TRBJ2-3	TRBV20-1
CASSIGATGVLTEAFF	TGTGCCAGTAGTATTGGGGCGACAGGGGTTTTAACTGAAGCTTTCTTT	.	TRBD1	TRBJ1-1	TRBV19
CASSPSRSSGNTIYF	TGTGCCAGCAGCCCCAGCCGAAGCTCTGGAAACACCATATATTTT	few	.	TRBJ1-3	TRBV3-1
CASRNRGPSTDTQYF	TGTGCCAGCAGGAACAGGGGACCTAGCACAGATACGCAGTATTTT	.	TRBD1	TRBJ2-3	TRBV6-1
CARTRDTYYNEQFF	TGTGCCAGAACTAGGGACACCTACTACAATGAGCAGTTCTTC	few	.	TRBJ2-1	TRBV2
CASSRDETEAFF	TGTGCCAGCAGCCGTGACGAGACTGAAGCTTTCTTT	many	.	TRBJ1-1	TRBV5-6
CASSDIALAKNIQYF	TGCGCCAGCAGTGATATAGCGTTAGCCAAAAACATTCAGTACTTC	many	.	TRBJ2-4	TRBV10-2
CASSLSVGPSYEQYF	TGTGCCAGCAGCTTAAGTGTCGGGCCCTCCTACGAGCAGTACTTC	.	.	TRBJ2-7	TRBV7-7
CASSPTSGSHNEQFF	TGTGCCAGTAGCCCAACTAGCGGGAGCCACAATGAGCAGTTCTTC	.	TRBD2	TRBJ2-1	TRBV19
CASGWDSLNQPQHF	TGTGCTAGTGGGTGGGACAGTCTCAATCAGCCCCAGCATTTT	many	TRBD1	TRBJ1-5	TRBV12-5
CASSLLGTGDNNEQFF	TGTGCCAGCAGCCTACTCGGGACAGGGGACAACAATGAGCAGTTCTTC	many	TRBD1	TRBJ2-1	TRBV7-9
CASSGSRTGVGETQYF	TGTGCCAGCAGCGGTTCCAGGACAGGGGTCGGAGAGACCCAGTACTTC	few	TRBD1	TRBJ2-5	TRBV9
CASSFIAGAGNEQFF	TGTGCCAGCAGTTTTATAGCGGGAGCGGGGAATGAGCAGTTCTTC	many	TRBD2	TRBJ2-1	TRBV12-3/TRBV12-4
CASSRSAGVGEQFF	TGTGCCAGCAGCCGTAGCGCAGGGGTTGGTGAGCAGTTCTTC	.	.	TRBJ2-1	TRBV14
CASSYHTDTGELFF	TGTGCCAGCAGCTACCACACGGACACCGGGGAGCTGTTTTTT	few	.	TRBJ2-2	TRBV11-2
CASSQAGRMNTEAFF	TGTGCCAGCAGCCAAGCGGGACGGATGAACACTGAAGCTTTCTTT	few	.	TRBJ1-1	TRBV3-1
CAISRPTGTGNEQFF	TGTGCCATCAGCCGACCGACCGGGACGGGGAATGAGCAGTTCTTC	many	.	TRBJ2-1	TRBV10-3
CASTQKGHFMFGLDSGNTIYF	TGTGCCAGCACCCAAAAGGGCCATTTTATGTTCGGGCTTGACTCTGGAAACACCATATATTTT	.	.	TRBJ1-3	TRBV6-2/TRBV6-3
CSARAGGLYNEQFF	TGCAGTGCGCGTGCGGGGGGGCTTTACAATGAGCAGTTCTTC	.	TRBD2	TRBJ2-1	TRBV20-1
CASSDTTANTGELFF	TGTGCCAGCAGTGATACGACAGCGAACACCGGGGAGCTGTTTTTT	many	.	TRBJ2-2	TRBV25-1
CASRNGQGAKDEQFF	TGTGCCAGCAGGAACGGACAGGGGGCAAAGGATGAGCAGTTCTTC	.	TRBD1	TRBJ2-1	TRBV6-4
CASSLGASRAKNIQYF	TGTGCCAGCAGCCTTGGGGCTTCTAGGGCCAAAAACATTCAGTACTTC	many	.	TRBJ2-4	TRBV12-3/TRBV12-4
CAAIYLSDRGRRKSSTDTQYF	TGTGCCGCCATTTATTTATCTGACAGGGGCCGCAGGAAATCTAGCACAGATACGCAGTATTTT	.	TRBD1	TRBJ2-3	TRBV24-1
CASSFGSSTDTQYF	TGCGCCAGCAGCTTTGGGTCCAGCACAGATACGCAGTATTTT	.	.	TRBJ2-3	TRBV5-1
CATAGTSSADTQYF	TGTGCCACCGCTGGGACTAGCTCGGCAGATACGCAGTATTTT	.	TRBD2	TRBJ2-3	TRBV28
CASTMRGGDTGELFF	TGTGCATCAACGATGCGGGGTGGTGACACCGGGGAGCTGTTTTTT	.	.	TRBJ2-2	TRBV2
CASSQGGGSNQPQHF	TGTGCCAGCTCACAGGGGGGCGGGAGCAATCAGCCCCAGCATTTT	.	.	TRBJ1-5	TRBV18
CASSPLAGGGPDTQYF	TGTGCCAGCAGCCCCCTAGCGGGGGGGGGCCCAGATACGCAGTATTTT	many	TRBD2	TRBJ2-3	TRBV7-2
CASRSTDTQYF	TGTGCCAGCAGGAGCACAGATACGCAGTATTTT	many	.	TRBJ2-3	TRBV12-3/TRBV12-4
CASSAGPTGELFF	TGTGCCAGCAGCGCCGGGCCCACCGGGGAGCTGTTTTTT	many	.	TRBJ2-2	TRBV9
CASRSDRSPLHF	TGTGCCAGCAGGTCTGACCGTTCACCCCTCCACTTT	few	.	TRBJ1-6	TRBV27
CATSTGTFNSPLHF	TGTGCCACCAGCACCGGGACATTTAATTCACCCCTCCACTTT	few	.	TRBJ1-6	TRBV15
CASSLGLAGVEQFF	TGTGCCAGCAGCTTAGGACTAGCGGGGGTTGAGCAGTTCTTC	.	TRBD2	TRBJ2-1	TRBV7-8
CASRTGTGLNTEAFF	TGTGCCAGCAGAACCGGGACAGGGTTGAACACTGAAGCTTTCTTT	few	TRBD1	TRBJ1-1	TRBV6-1
CASSSQGASNTEAFF	TGTGCCAGCAGCTCCCAGGGGGCGTCGAACACTGAAGCTTTCTTT	few	TRBD1	TRBJ1-1	TRBV7-9
CASSLTINTGELFF	TGCGCCAGCAGCTTGACTATTAACACCGGGGAGCTGTTTTTT	few	.	TRBJ2-2	TRBV5-1
CASSQGVASGYTF	TGCGCCAGCAGCCAAGGGGTAGCCAGTGGCTACACCTTC	.	.	TRBJ1-2	TRBV4-1
CASSWTGDYGYTF	TGTGCCAGCAGCTGGACAGGGGACTATGGCTACACCTTC	.	TRBD1	TRBJ1-2	TRBV7-2